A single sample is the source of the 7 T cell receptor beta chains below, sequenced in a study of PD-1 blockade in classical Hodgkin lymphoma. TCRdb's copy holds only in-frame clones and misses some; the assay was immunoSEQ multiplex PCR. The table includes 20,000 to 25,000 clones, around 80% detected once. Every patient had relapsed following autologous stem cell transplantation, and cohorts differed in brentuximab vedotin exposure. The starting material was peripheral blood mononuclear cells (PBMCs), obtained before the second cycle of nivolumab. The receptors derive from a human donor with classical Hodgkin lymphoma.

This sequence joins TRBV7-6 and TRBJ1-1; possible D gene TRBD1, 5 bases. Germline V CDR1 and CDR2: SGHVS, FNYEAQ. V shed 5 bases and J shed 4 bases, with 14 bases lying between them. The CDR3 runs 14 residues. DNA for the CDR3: TGTGCCAGCAGCCGATTATCGGACATCACTGAAGCTTTCTTT. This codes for CASSRLSDITEAFF.

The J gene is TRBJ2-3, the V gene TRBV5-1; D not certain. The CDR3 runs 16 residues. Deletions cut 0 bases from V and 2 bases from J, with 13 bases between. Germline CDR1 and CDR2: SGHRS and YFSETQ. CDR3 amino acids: CASSLGGGRSTDTQYF. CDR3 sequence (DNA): TGCGCCAGCAGCTTGGGTGGTGGGCGTTCCACAGATACGCAGTATTTT.

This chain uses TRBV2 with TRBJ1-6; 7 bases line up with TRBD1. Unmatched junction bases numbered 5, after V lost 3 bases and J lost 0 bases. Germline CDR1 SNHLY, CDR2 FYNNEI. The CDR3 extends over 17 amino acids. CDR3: CASSDGGGLSYNSPLHF. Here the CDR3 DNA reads TGTGCCAGCAGTGATGGAGGGGGCCTCTCCTATAATTCACCCCTCCACTTT.

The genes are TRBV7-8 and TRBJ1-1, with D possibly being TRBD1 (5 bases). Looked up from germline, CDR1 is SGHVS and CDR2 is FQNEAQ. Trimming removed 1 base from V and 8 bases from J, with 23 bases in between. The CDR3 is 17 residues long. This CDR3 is CASSLGVTAPSTVEAFF. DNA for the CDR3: TGTGCCAGCAGCTTAGGGGTGACTGCGCCCTCGACAGTAGAAGCTTTCTTT.

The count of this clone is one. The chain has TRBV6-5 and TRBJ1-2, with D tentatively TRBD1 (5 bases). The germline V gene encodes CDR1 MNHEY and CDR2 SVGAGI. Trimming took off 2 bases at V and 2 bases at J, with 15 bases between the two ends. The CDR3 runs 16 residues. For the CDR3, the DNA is TGTGCCAGCAGTTACGCGGCTACAGGTTGGAACTATGGCTACACCTTC. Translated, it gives CASSYAATGWNYGYTF.

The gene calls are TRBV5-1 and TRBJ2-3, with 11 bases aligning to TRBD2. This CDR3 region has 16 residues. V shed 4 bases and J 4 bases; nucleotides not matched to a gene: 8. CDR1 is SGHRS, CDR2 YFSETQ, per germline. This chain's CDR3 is CASSAGLAGGSDTQYF. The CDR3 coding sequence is TGCGCCAGCAGCGCGGGGCTAGCGGGGGGATCAGATACGCAGTATTTT.

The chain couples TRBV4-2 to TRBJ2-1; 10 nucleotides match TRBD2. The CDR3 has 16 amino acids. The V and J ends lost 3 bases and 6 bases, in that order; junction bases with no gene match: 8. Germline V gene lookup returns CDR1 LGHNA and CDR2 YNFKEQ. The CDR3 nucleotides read TGTGCCAGCAGCCAGCAGACTAGCGGGCTACCCAATGAGCAGTTCTTC. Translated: CASSQQTSGLPNEQFF.